These 25 T cell receptor beta chains were all obtained from the same sample, sequenced in a study of naive and memory T cell subsets (dated by TCRdb to 2016 to 2017). The library was obtained by UMI-ligation and nested PCR. Sequencing was performed on an Illumina MiSeq. The beta constant-region primer was an equimolar mix of two oligonucleotides covering both TRBC1 and TRBC2. The public reads were run again by TCRdb, first through fastp at Q25 and then through MiXCR, and only productive beta chains were kept. Rows merge per CDR3 protein into single entries with the most common DNA and genes. A total of approximately 140,000 distinct CDR3 sequences appear in this sample, approximately 17% of them only once. Approximately 0.13% of the sample comes from the top ten. Sequencing was done on a sample of naive CD4+ T cells from blood. In light of the paper, this sample's cell subset or site label describes: naive T cells, CD45RA high CD27+. The receptor source for this set is a human donor in good health.

CDR3 sequence (DNA): TGTGCCAGCAGCTTACGAGCGGGAGAGCAGACCCAGTACTTC. As protein: CASSLRAGEQTQYF. The V call is TRBV7-2, the J call TRBJ2-5, with 8 bases fitting TRBD2. V dropped 2 bases and J dropped 6; count of bases not matched to a gene: 5. Per germline, CDR1 SGHTA and CDR2 FQGNSA. This CDR3 contains 14 residues.

The chain recombines TRBV5-4 with TRBJ2-3; 7 bases map to TRBD2. The CDR3 loop spans 17 amino acids. The junction had 11 bases not matched to a gene; V was cut back by 4 bases and J by 0 bases. The germline CDR1 and CDR2 sequences are SGHNT and YYREEE (reference sequence). CDR3 amino acids: CASSPIGSGASTDTQYF. The DNA for the CDR3 is TGTGCCAGCAGCCCTATTGGGAGCGGGGCAAGCACAGATACGCAGTATTTT.

A few counts support this clonotype. The genes are TRBV27 and TRBJ2-1, with D perhaps TRBD2 (6 bases). The CDR3 is 16 residues long. Germline CDR1 reads MNHEY; CDR2 reads SMNVEV (reference sequence). Trimming stripped 6 bases from V and 1 base from J, with 16 bases between. CDR3 nucleotides: TGTGCCAGCAGCCCCCGAGGAAGCGGGTCCTACAATGAGCAGTTCTTC. Translating gives CASSPRGSGSYNEQFF.

V usage is TRBV11-2 and J usage is TRBJ2-5; 10 positions agree with TRBD2. Germline V gives CDR1 SGHAT, CDR2 FQNNGV. CDR3 length: 16 residues. J was trimmed by 0 bases and V by 5 bases; bases with no gene match: 6. In nucleotides, the CDR3 is TGTGCCAGCAGCCCCGGGACTAGCGTTTACCAAGAGACCCAGTACTTC. It yields the protein CASSPGTSVYQETQYF.

This clonotype was observed a few times. This sequence joins TRBV10-3 and TRBJ2-3; 7 nucleotides line up with TRBD2. V dropped 11 bases and J dropped 1; count of bases not matched to a gene: 6. Germline CDR1 is ENHRY and CDR2 is SYGVKD. This CDR3 region has 13 residues. In DNA form, the CDR3 reads TGTGCCCTCGGGAGGCTGGGCACAGATACGCAGTATTTT. Residues: CALGRLGTDTQYF.

This chain connects TRBV19 to TRBJ1-1, with D uncertain. The CDR3 spans 14 residues. V was cut by 6 bases and J by 3 bases, with 14 bases left in between. CDR1 is LNHDA, CDR2 SQIVND, per germline (reference sequence). The CDR3 region is CASSPEVWDTEAFF. In nucleotides, the CDR3 is TGTGCCAGTAGCCCCGAGGTATGGGACACTGAAGCTTTCTTT.

The genes are TRBV18 and TRBJ1-2; 9 bases align to TRBD1. Germline lookup yields CDR1 KGHSH and CDR2 LQKENI. The CDR3 runs 20 residues. V dropped 2 bases and J dropped 4; count of bases not matched to a gene: 20. The CDR3 loop reads CASSPVLTNSGQGLTYGYTF. The CDR3 bases are TGTGCCAGCTCACCAGTCTTAACAAATTCGGGACAGGGCCTCACCTATGGCTACACCTTC.

The V gene is TRBV3-1, the J gene TRBJ1-1; 10 bases match TRBD1. Losses at the gene ends were 2 bases for V and 7 bases for J; bases not matched to a gene: 10. CDR1 and CDR2 from the germline V gene are LGHDT and YNNKEL (reference sequence). The length of the CDR3 is 16 residues. CDR3 sequence reads: CASSQLKWTGGNEAFF. In DNA, the CDR3 is TGTGCCAGCAGCCAACTAAAGTGGACAGGGGGTAATGAAGCTTTCTTT.

The genes are TRBV20-1 and TRBJ2-1, with a weak D call TRBD2 (5 bases). V gave up 6 bases and J gave up 1 base, with 19 bases separating them. Germline loops: CDR1 DFQATT, CDR2 SNEGSKA (reference sequence). There are 16 residues in the CDR3. The CDR3 here is CSAQRPLAFSYNEQFF. As DNA, the CDR3 is TGCAGTGCCCAGAGGCCGCTAGCCTTTTCCTACAATGAGCAGTTCTTC.

J is TRBJ1-4 and V is TRBV3-1; weak D call: TRBD1 (6 bases). Germline V gene sequence: CDR1 LGHDT, CDR2 YNNKEL (reference sequence). Trimming cost V 3 bases and J 5 bases, with 13 bases left between them. This CDR3 spans 15 amino acids. CDR3 protein: CASSHAWGGNEKLFF. The CDR3 nucleotides are TGTGCCAGCAGCCACGCCTGGGGGGGCAATGAAAAACTGTTTTTT.

The rearrangement joins TRBV10-3 to TRBJ1-5; D unresolved. CDR1 is ENHRY and CDR2 is SYGVKD in the germline V gene. CDR3 size: 14 residues. V lost 10 bases to trimming and J lost 0 bases, with 13 bases between them. The CDR3 bases are TGTGCCACCTCACCTACAGATAGCAATCAGCCCCAGCATTTT. This sequence encodes CATSPTDSNQPQHF.

In its sample, this clonotype was seen a few times. V and J are TRBV28 and TRBJ2-7, with 9 bases that match TRBD2. With V trimmed by 5 bases and J by 7 bases, 15 bases remained unmatched. Germline loops: CDR1 MDHEN, CDR2 SYDVKM. This CDR3 is built from 16 residues. The CDR3 region is CASSLAAASGKREQYF. In DNA form, the CDR3 reads TGTGCCAGCAGTCTGGCTGCCGCTAGCGGGAAGCGGGAGCAGTACTTC.

This clonotype has a handful of counts. V usage is TRBV7-2 and J usage is TRBJ2-3, with 11 bases lining up with TRBD2. V trimming: 6 bases; J trimming: 4 bases; junction bases outside the gene matches: 6. Germline V lookup: CDR1 SGHTA, CDR2 FQGNSA. CDR3 length equals 15 residues. The CDR3 loop reads CASSLLAGGADTQYF. CDR3 sequence (DNA): TGTGCCAGCAGTCTCCTAGCGGGAGGAGCAGATACGCAGTATTTT.

The chain has TRBV18 and TRBJ1-1; D is unresolved. This CDR3 is built from 13 residues. Looked up from germline, CDR1 is KGHSH and CDR2 is LQKENI. The V gene lost 5 bases and the J gene lost 0 bases, with 7 bases spanning the gap. Written as DNA, the CDR3 is TGTGCCAGCTCAGAAGGAATGAACACTGAAGCTTTCTTT. Encoded protein: CASSEGMNTEAFF.

This CDR3 is CASLDSPNANEQYF. The CDR3 coding sequence is TGCGCCAGCTTGGACAGCCCTAATGCCAACGAGCAGTACTTC. The chain joins TRBV5-1 to TRBJ2-7; tentatively, D is TRBD1 (6 bases). Germline CDR1 and CDR2: SGHRS and YFSETQ. V shed 7 bases and J shed 5 bases, with 19 bases lying between them. The CDR3 consists of 14 residues.

V gene TRBV7-2 combines with J gene TRBJ2-7; maybe TRBD2 (7 bases). With 4 bases removed from V and 4 bases from J, the gap between germline ends came to 17 bases. Germline values: CDR1 SGHTA, CDR2 FQGNSA. The CDR3 is made up of 15 amino acids. The CDR3 spells CASSYRGGLIYEQYF. Here the CDR3 DNA reads TGTGCCAGCAGCTATAGGGGGGGACTCATATACGAGCAGTACTTC.

The chain uses TRBV6-1 and TRBJ1-2, with 9 bases aligning to TRBD1. Germline V gene sequence: CDR1 MNHNS, CDR2 SASEGT. The CDR3 covers 13 residues. After removal of 11 bases from V and 3 bases from J, the junction contained 7 bases not matched to a gene. CDR3 region: CAANRGRDYGYTF. The CDR3 DNA reads as TGTGCCGCAAACAGGGGGCGAGACTATGGCTACACCTTC.

In this sample, this clonotype turned up a few times. The gene calls are TRBV20-1 and TRBJ2-3; no reliable D call. V lost 5 bases and J lost 0, with 9 bases in between. CDR1 DFQATT and CDR2 SNEGSKA come from the germline V gene (reference sequence). This CDR3 comprises 13 residues. The CDR3: CSAGARSTDTQYF. CDR3 nucleotides: TGCAGTGCTGGAGCAAGGAGCACAGATACGCAGTATTTT.

This rearrangement joins TRBV23-1 to TRBJ2-7; a weak D match, TRBD1 (6 bases). TRBV23-1 is sorted into the ORF group, with uncertain function. Trimming cost V 0 bases and J 6 bases, with 24 bases left between them. CDR3 length: 18 residues. DNA of the CDR3: TGCGCCAGCAGTCAATCGTCGGTATCCAGGACAGACGTAGGCGAGCAGTACTTC. Amino acid sequence: CASSQSSVSRTDVGEQYF.

This clonotype has just a few counts. The chain joins TRBV28 to TRBJ2-7; no clear D. V lost 6 bases and J lost 3, with 9 bases in between. In germline, CDR1 is MDHEN, CDR2 SYDVKM. The length of the CDR3 is 12 residues. In nucleotides, the CDR3 is TGTGCCAGCAGCAACAATCACTACGAGCAGTACTTC. As protein: CASSNNHYEQYF.

V is TRBV7-9 and J is TRBJ2-1, with 11 bases matching TRBD2. The length of the CDR3 is 14 residues. The J segment lost 6 bases and the V segment lost 5 bases, leaving 3 bases of the junction unmatched. CDR1 is SEHNR and CDR2 is FQNEAQ in the germline V gene (reference sequence). Here the CDR3 DNA reads TGTGCCAGCAGCCATAGCGGGAGGGGCAATGAGCAGTTCTTC. Translation: CASSHSGRGNEQFF.

This clonotype was recorded a few times. The gene calls are TRBV21-1 and TRBJ2-2; the D call TRBD2 from the table was never checked on the DNA. TRBV21-1 corresponds to a pseudogene. This CDR3 has 20 residues. CDR3 coding DNA: TGTGCCAGCAGCAGACCGCCCGGACTAGCGGGAGGCGCGAACACCGGGGAGCTGTTTTTT. This gives the protein CASSRPPGLAGGANTGELFF.

The rearrangement joins TRBV7-2 to TRBJ1-5; D call uncertain. There are 13 residues in the CDR3. V dropped 5 bases and J dropped 0 bases, with 5 bases sitting between them. Germline V gives CDR1 SGHTA, CDR2 FQGNSA. Here the CDR3 DNA reads TGTGCCAGCAGCCAGTATAGCAATCAGCCCCAGCATTTT. Translating it yields CASSQYSNQPQHF.

The CDR3 region has the DNA TGTGCCAGCAGCGTAGACGCGGGGATCGACACCGGGGAGCTGTTTTTT. Protein: CASSVDAGIDTGELFF. This sequence joins TRBV9 and TRBJ2-2; D perhaps matches TRBD2 (6 bases). Germline V gives CDR1 SGDLS, CDR2 YYNGEE. Trimming stripped 0 bases from V and 3 bases from J, with 12 bases between. CDR3 size: 16 residues.

The sample holds a few counts of this clonotype. The rearrangement links TRBV5-5 to TRBJ2-7; the match to TRBD2 covers 12 bases. The ends lost 4 bases at V and 5 bases at J; junction bases unmatched: 7. The CDR3 is made up of 15 amino acids. Germline CDR1 is SGHKS and CDR2 is YYEKEE (reference sequence). CDR3 nucleotides: TGTGCCAGCAGCCGCATGAGGACTAGCGGGGACGAGCAGTACTTC. Amino acids: CASSRMRTSGDEQYF. Full variable domain (missing parts from reference TRBV5-5 and TRBJ2-7): DAGVTQSPTHLIKTRGQQVTLRCSPISGHKSVSWYQQVLGQGPQFIFQYYEKEERGRGNFPDRFSARQFPNYSSELNVNALLLGDSALYLCASSRMRTSGDEQYFGPGTRLTVT.